This TCR beta chain originates from a study of T-cell reconstitution after alpha-beta-depleted transplantation in children. Concerning this clonotype itself: Antigen unknown.

Preparation of the TCRbeta library used unique molecular identifiers. One entry per CDR3 protein, called by TCRdb with MiXCR from the PCR reads. The profile shows about 580,000 distinct CDR3 sequences, under 25% of them singletons. Germline lookup yields CDR1 DFQATT and CDR2 SNEGSKA (reference sequence). Trimming removed 2 bases from V and 0 bases from J, with 19 bases in between. The CDR3 contains 17 residues. General study findings and limits: Where alpha-beta T cells came from about two months after transplant was reportedly several hundred expanded graft clones. Some patients owed their high day-60 TCRbeta diversity to surviving recipient T cells and thymic progenitors.

The source of this sequence is a boy younger than two who had a stem cell transplant for acute myeloid leukemia, so the T cells may come from the graft donor. The source material was PBMCs, mostly from graft donor cells, sampled 360 days after TCRalphabeta/CD19-depleted stem cell transplant. The chain is built from TRBV20-1 and TRBJ1-2; TRBD1 might be the D (5 bases). CDR3 in amino acids: CSARIRAGSQSNYGYTF. The CDR3 region has the DNA TGCAGTGCTAGAATCCGGGCAGGGAGCCAATCTAACTATGGCTACACCTTC.